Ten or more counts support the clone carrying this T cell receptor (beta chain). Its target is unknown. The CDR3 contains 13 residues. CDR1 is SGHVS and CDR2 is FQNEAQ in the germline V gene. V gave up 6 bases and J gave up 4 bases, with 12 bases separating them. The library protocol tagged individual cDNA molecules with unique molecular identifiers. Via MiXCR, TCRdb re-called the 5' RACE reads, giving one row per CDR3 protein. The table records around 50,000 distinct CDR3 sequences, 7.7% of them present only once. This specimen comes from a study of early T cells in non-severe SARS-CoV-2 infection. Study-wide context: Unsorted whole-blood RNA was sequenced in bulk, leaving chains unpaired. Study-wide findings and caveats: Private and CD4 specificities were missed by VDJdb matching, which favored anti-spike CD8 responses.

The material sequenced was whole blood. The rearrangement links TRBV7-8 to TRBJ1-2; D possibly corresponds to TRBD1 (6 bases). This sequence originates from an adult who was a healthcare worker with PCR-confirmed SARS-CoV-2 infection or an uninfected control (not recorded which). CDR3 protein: CASSSTGFYGYTF. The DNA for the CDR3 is TGTGCCAGCAGTTCCACAGGGTTCTATGGCTACACCTTC.